This is a list of T cell receptor beta chains from one sample in a study of shared clonotypes between healthy human individuals. TCRdb's copy holds only in-frame clones and misses some; the assay was immunoSEQ multiplex PCR. The data hold roughly 1,800,000 clones, with about 95% observed a single time. The sequenced material came from naive CD8+ T cells sorted from blood. Every receptor here comes from a man aged 18 to 30 in good health. CDR3s include the opening cysteine and the closing phenylalanine or tryptophan. The D gene is left open where the match is weak. Clone size is stated in some rows and not others, as once, few, many or a class when expanded.

V gene: TRBV4-1; D gene: NA; clone size: once; J gene: TRBJ1-1; CDR3 protein: CASSQDEEEAFF; CDR3 DNA: TGCGCCAGCAGCCAAGATGAGGAGGAAGCTTTCTTT
V gene: TRBV2; D gene: TRBD1; clone size: NA; J gene: TRBJ2-2; CDR3 protein: CASQEGQGSTGELFF; CDR3 DNA: TGTGCCAGCCAGGAGGGACAGGGTTCGACCGGGGAGCTGTTTTTT
V gene: TRBV10-3; D gene: TRBD2; clone size: NA; J gene: TRBJ2-5; CDR3 protein: CAISRAGERETQYF; CDR3 DNA: TGTGCCATCAGCCGAGCGGGAGAGAGAGAGACCCAGTACTTC
V gene: TRBV4-3; D gene: TRBD2; clone size: NA; J gene: TRBJ2-2; CDR3 protein: CASSPSTSGGNTGELFF; CDR3 DNA: TGCGCCAGCAGCCCCTCCACTAGCGGGGGTAACACCGGGGAGCTGTTTTTT
V gene: TRBV29-1; D gene: TRBD2; clone size: NA; J gene: TRBJ2-3; CDR3 protein: CSSRAGEDTQYF; CDR3 DNA: TGCAGCTCCAGAGCGGGGGAGGATACGCAGTATTTT
V gene: TRBV9; D gene: NA; clone size: NA; J gene: TRBJ1-1; CDR3 protein: CASSSIESSSF; CDR3 DNA: TGTGCCAGCAGCTCGATCGAGAGCAGCAGCTTT
V gene: TRBV10-3; D gene: NA; clone size: NA; J gene: TRBJ1-2; CDR3 protein: CAISEGRANYGYTF; CDR3 DNA: TGTGCCATCAGTGAGGGCAGAGCTAACTATGGCTACACCTTC
V gene: TRBV30; D gene: NA; clone size: once; J gene: TRBJ1-6; CDR3 protein: CAWSVVEVLNSPLHF; CDR3 DNA: TGTGCCTGGAGTGTAGTTGAGGTCCTAAATTCACCCCTCCACTTT
V gene: TRBV2; D gene: TRBD2; clone size: NA; J gene: TRBJ2-7; CDR3 protein: CASILREDEQYF; CDR3 DNA: TGTGCCAGCATCCTCCGGGAGGACGAGCAGTACTTC
V gene: TRBV9; D gene: TRBD2; clone size: NA; J gene: TRBJ2-2; CDR3 protein: CASSPRTSGSLMNTGELFF; CDR3 DNA: TGTGCCAGCAGCCCCCGGACTAGCGGGAGCCTAATGAACACCGGGGAGCTGTTTTTT
V gene: TRBV6-5; D gene: NA; clone size: NA; J gene: TRBJ1-2; CDR3 protein: CASSSPPEDYGYTF; CDR3 DNA: TGTGCCAGCAGTTCACCGCCCGAAGACTATGGCTACACCTTC
V gene: TRBV11-2; D gene: TRBD1; clone size: NA; J gene: TRBJ2-7; CDR3 protein: CASSSGTGSYEQYF; CDR3 DNA: TGTGCCAGCAGCTCCGGGACAGGCTCCTACGAGCAGTACTTC
V gene: TRBV29-1; D gene: NA; clone size: NA; J gene: TRBJ2-1; CDR3 protein: CSGEEGTNEQFF; CDR3 DNA: TGCAGCGGGGAGGAAGGAACCAATGAGCAGTTCTTC
V gene: TRBV7-9; D gene: TRBD2; clone size: NA; J gene: TRBJ2-7; CDR3 protein: CASSFMLAGGSYEQYF; CDR3 DNA: TGTGCCAGCAGCTTTATGCTAGCGGGAGGATCCTACGAGCAGTACTTC
V gene: TRBV28; D gene: NA; clone size: NA; J gene: TRBJ2-7; CDR3 protein: CASSFSPDEQYF; CDR3 DNA: TGTGCCAGCAGTTTCTCTCCGGACGAGCAGTACTTC
V gene: TRBV7-2; D gene: NA; clone size: once; J gene: TRBJ1-2; CDR3 protein: CASSLGGQGYGYTF; CDR3 DNA: TGTGCCAGCAGCTTAGGAGGGCAGGGCTATGGCTACACCTTC
V gene: TRBV15; D gene: TRBD2; clone size: NA; J gene: TRBJ2-7; CDR3 protein: CATSLGLAGAYEQYF; CDR3 DNA: TGTGCCACCAGCCTAGGACTAGCGGGAGCCTACGAGCAGTACTTC
V gene: TRBV9; D gene: TRBD2; clone size: NA; J gene: TRBJ2-3; CDR3 protein: CASSEYGGAADTQYF; CDR3 DNA: TGTGCCAGCAGCGAGTACGGGGGGGCCGCAGATACGCAGTATTTT
V gene: TRBV5-6; D gene: TRBD2; clone size: NA; J gene: TRBJ2-7; CDR3 protein: CASSAGLAPYEQYF; CDR3 DNA: TGTGCCAGCAGCGCGGGACTAGCCCCCTACGAGCAGTACTTC
V gene: TRBV13; D gene: NA; clone size: NA; J gene: TRBJ2-7; CDR3 protein: CASSLRVAYYEQYF; CDR3 DNA: TGTGCCAGCAGCTTGCGAGTAGCCTACTACGAGCAGTACTTC
V gene: TRBV30; D gene: NA; clone size: NA; J gene: TRBJ2-3; CDR3 protein: CAWAQGGHTDTQYF; CDR3 DNA: TGTGCCTGGGCACAGGGAGGCCACACAGATACGCAGTATTTT
V gene: TRBV7-9; D gene: NA; clone size: NA; J gene: TRBJ2-7; CDR3 protein: CASSLPTETYEQYF; CDR3 DNA: TGTGCCAGCAGCCTCCCGACGGAGACCTACGAGCAGTACTTC
V gene: TRBV11-2; D gene: NA; clone size: NA; J gene: TRBJ2-4; CDR3 protein: CASSLGQLKNIQYF; CDR3 DNA: TGTGCCAGCAGCTTAGGGCAGCTCAAAAACATTCAGTACTTC
V gene: TRBV27; D gene: TRBD2; clone size: NA; J gene: TRBJ2-1; CDR3 protein: CASSSSGTSGSYNEQFF; CDR3 DNA: TGTGCCAGCAGTTCCTCCGGGACTAGCGGATCCTACAATGAGCAGTTCTTC
V gene: TRBV4-2; D gene: TRBD2; clone size: once; J gene: TRBJ2-3; CDR3 protein: CASSPREGSTDTQYF; CDR3 DNA: TGTGCCAGCAGCCCCAGGGAGGGAAGCACAGATACGCAGTATTTT
V gene: TRBV4-3; D gene: NA; clone size: NA; J gene: TRBJ2-5; CDR3 protein: CASSQERYGLGQETQYF; CDR3 DNA: TGCGCCAGCAGCCAAGAAAGGTACGGGCTGGGGCAAGAGACCCAGTACTTC
V gene: TRBV13; D gene: TRBD1; clone size: NA; J gene: TRBJ2-1; CDR3 protein: CASSLGLQGLSYNEQFF; CDR3 DNA: TGTGCCAGCAGCTTAGGATTACAGGGGCTCTCCTACAATGAGCAGTTCTTC
V gene: TRBV5-6; D gene: TRBD1; clone size: few; J gene: TRBJ1-6; CDR3 protein: CASNPRDRYNSPLHF; CDR3 DNA: TGTGCCAGCAACCCCCGGGACAGGTATAATTCACCCCTCCACTTT
V gene: TRBV4-1; D gene: NA; clone size: NA; J gene: TRBJ2-2; CDR3 protein: CASSQESPPGSCFF; CDR3 DNA: NA
V gene: TRBV13; D gene: NA; clone size: NA; J gene: TRBJ2-7; CDR3 protein: CASSTRGSHEQYF; CDR3 DNA: TGTGCCAGCAGCACCCGAGGGTCTCACGAGCAGTACTTC
V gene: TRBV5-6; D gene: NA; clone size: NA; J gene: TRBJ2-3; CDR3 protein: CASSPADGTDTQYF; CDR3 DNA: TGTGCCAGCAGCCCCGCCGACGGGACAGATACGCAGTATTTT
V gene: TRBV10-2; D gene: TRBD2; clone size: NA; J gene: TRBJ2-3; CDR3 protein: CASSSGGYTDTQYF; CDR3 DNA: TGCGCCAGCAGCAGCGGGGGATACACAGATACGCAGTATTTT
V gene: TRBV25-1; D gene: NA; clone size: NA; J gene: TRBJ2-6; CDR3 protein: CASSQGSGANVLTF; CDR3 DNA: TGTGCCAGCAGTCAGGGATCCGGGGCCAACGTCCTGACTTTC